The clone carrying this TCR beta chain was picked up one time. The V and J ends lost 6 bases and 0 bases, in that order; junction bases with no gene match: 2. Germline V lookup: CDR1 MNHEY, CDR2 SVGAGI. The length of the CDR3 is 14 residues. The record originates from a study of blood T cell repertoires in COVID-19. Across the study: Acute and convalescent COVID-19 samples came from the United States, Italy and Spain. From T cells, B-cell-depleted T cells, or PBMCs came the material, which was cDNA or gDNA.

Per the original methods: Researchers report that nucleated cell counts were estimated from reference gene primer amplification. Clones were read by immunoSEQ multiplex PCR, and TCRdb kept only the in-frame ones, dropping some. V, J and clone size reflect that table, while D and trimming were determined from the DNA. Counted here are some 300,000 clones, 70% to 90% occurring once; the ten biggest clones make up approximately 7%. This chain uses TRBV6-5 with TRBJ1-1, with 9 nucleotides matching TRBD1. This clonotype was obtained from a woman aged 25 to 39 who had recovered from COVID-19. The sample was peripheral blood. CDR3 DNA sequence: TGTGCCAGCAGCAGGACAGGGGTGAACACTGAAGCTTTCTTT. Encoded protein: CASSRTGVNTEAFF.